Detailed here is one TCR beta chain. CDR3 size: 12 residues. V trimming: 4 bases; J trimming: 8 bases; junction bases outside the gene matches: 2. Germline CDR1 and CDR2: SGHRS and YFSETQ. The data derive from a study of blood T cell repertoires in COVID-19. TCRdb's table, derived via immunoSEQ multiplex PCR, lists solely in-frame clones and lacks some. The table has roughly 110,000 clones, around 83% seen once; the top ten hold 7.9%. The sample was peripheral blood. This TCR came from a man between 65 and 80 years old with acute or convalescent COVID-19. The chain recombines TRBV5-1 with TRBJ1-2; 10 bases agree with TRBD1. CDR3 sequence (DNA): TGCGCCAGCAGCGGGACAGGGGACGGCTACACCTTC. This gives the protein CASSGTGDGYTF.